This T cell receptor beta chain was recovered during a study of response to subunit inactivated influenza vaccine. TCRdb ran MiXCR on the RT-PCR reads and lists one entry per CDR3 protein. The sample holds 650,000 to 700,000 distinct CDR3 sequences, about 15% seen once. This clonotype was detected ten times or more. V lost 0 bases, J lost 7 bases, and 18 bases lay in between. Per the germline V gene, CDR1 is MGHRA and CDR2 is YSYEKL. The CDR3 runs 16 residues. The sample was PBMCs from blood, taken 11 to 12 days after vaccination. V usage is TRBV4-1 and J usage is TRBJ2-5, with D possibly matching TRBD1 (7 bases). This sequence originates from a man aged 45 to 65 who received an inactivated influenza vaccine. The CDR3 region is CASSQDIQGGVATQYF. DNA for the CDR3: TGCGCCAGCAGCCAAGATATCCAGGGGGGCGTGGCGACCCAGTACTTC.